This entry lists 28 T cell receptor beta chains sequenced from one sample in a study of shared clonotypes between healthy human individuals. The repertoire was sequenced with immunoSEQ multiplex PCR; TCRdb's copy has only in-frame clones and lacks some. Here the sample spans about half a million clones, 79% being singletons. Specimen: PBMCs. The source is a middle-aged woman in good health. Some clones in this sample may be carry-over from other donors' samples.

The gene calls are TRBV28 and TRBJ1-3; tentatively, D is TRBD1 (5 bases). The V and J ends lost 7 bases and 0 bases respectively, with 13 bases between them. CDR1 MDHEN and CDR2 SYDVKM come from the germline V gene. The CDR3 covers 15 residues. CDR3 in amino acids: CASTTAGVSGNTIYF. The CDR3 DNA sequence: TGTGCCAGCACCACCGCGGGGGTCTCTGGAAACACCATATATTTT.

The rearrangement uses TRBV19 and TRBJ1-4; possibly TRBD1 for D (6 bases). The germline V and J ends were trimmed by 5 bases and 5 bases, with 15 bases remaining between them. Germline V gene sequence: CDR1 LNHDA, CDR2 SQIVND (reference sequence). The CDR3 has 15 amino acids. The CDR3 region is CASSPFRTENEKLFF. The CDR3 DNA is TGTGCCAGTAGTCCATTCCGGACAGAGAATGAAAAACTGTTTTTT.

The genes are TRBV5-4 and TRBJ2-3; D unclear. V lost 7 bases and J 2 bases, leaving 11 bases between the germline ends. The CDR3 contains 13 residues. Germline CDR1 reads SGHNT; CDR2 reads YYREEE (reference sequence). The CDR3 is CASGAWVTDTQYF. DNA of the CDR3: TGTGCCAGCGGAGCCTGGGTCACAGATACGCAGTATTTT.

The V call is TRBV9, the J call TRBJ2-3; D is possibly TRBD2 (5 bases). CDR3 length: 15 residues. V was trimmed by 1 base and J by 3 bases, leaving 12 bases between them. The germline CDR1 and CDR2 sequences are SGDLS and YYNGEE. DNA of the CDR3: TGTGCCAGCAGCGTACGGAGCGGTGGGACAGATACGCAGTATTTT. Translation gives CASSVRSGGTDTQYF.

This chain connects TRBV7-9 to TRBJ2-7, with D perhaps TRBD1 or TRBD2 (5 bases each). The germline gives CDR1 SEHNR, CDR2 FQNEAQ (reference sequence). Trimming took off 5 bases at V and 4 bases at J, with 15 bases between the two ends. This CDR3 has 14 residues. The CDR3, as DNA: TGTGCCAGCAGCAGGGACCTTTCTGGGTACGAGCAGTACTTC. This codes for CASSRDLSGYEQYF.

The chain has TRBV28 and TRBJ1-1; 9 bases are a match to TRBD1. With V trimmed by 10 bases and J by 5 bases, 5 bases remained unmatched. The CDR3 has 12 amino acids. CDR1 and CDR2 (germline): MDHEN, SYDVKM. The CDR3 DNA follows: TGTGCCACTACAGGGGGCGGAACTGAAGCTTTCTTT. Its translation is CATTGGGTEAFF. The full variable domain, rest sourced from reference TRBV28 and TRBJ1-1, is DVKVTQSSRYLVKRTGEKVFLECVQDMDHENMFWYRQDPGLGLRLIYFSYDVKMKEKGDIPEGYSVSREKKERFSLILESASTNQTSMYLCATTGGGTEAFFGQGTRLTVV.

The chain joins TRBV11-2 to TRBJ2-5; unclear D gene. Gene TRBJ2-7 matches the end of the DNA better, so the J call may be wrong. CDR1 is SGHAT, CDR2 FQNNGV, per germline. The CDR3 has 13 residues. CDR3 in amino acids: CASSLGDSYEQYF. The CDR3 coding sequence is TGTGCCAGCAGCTTAGGCGACTCCTACGAGCAGTACTTC.

This clone was seen only a few times. This rearrangement joins TRBV6-1 to TRBJ1-2, with a possible D match to TRBD1 (5 bases). This CDR3 spans 13 amino acids. Germline values: CDR1 MNHNS, CDR2 SASEGT. With 4 bases removed from V and 7 bases from J, the gap between germline ends came to 13 bases. Written as DNA, the CDR3 is TGTGCCAGCAGTGTGGAGGGGAGAGGTGGCTACACCTTC. Protein: CASSVEGRGGYTF.

The gene calls are TRBV5-4 and TRBJ1-2; perhaps TRBD1 as D (5 bases). Germline V gene data show CDR1 as SGHNT and CDR2 as YYREEE (reference sequence). Trimming left V 3 bases short and J 4 bases short, with 7 bases between. CDR3 size: 12 residues. The CDR3 here is CASSWDFYGYTF. DNA for the CDR3: TGTGCCAGCAGCTGGGACTTCTATGGCTACACCTTC.

In the case of this clone: Other DNA sequences within the sample encode an identical CDR3. The chain carries TRBV18 and TRBJ2-5, with D possibly matching TRBD2 (5 bases). In germline, CDR1 is KGHSH, CDR2 LQKENI. Trimming stripped 3 bases from V and 1 base from J, with 6 bases between. The CDR3 has 13 residues. The CDR3 DNA reads TGTGCCAGCTCACCTGGGAGCCAAGAGACCCAGTACTTC. Translating it yields CASSPGSQETQYF.

The V call is TRBV9, the J call TRBJ2-5; 7 bases map to TRBD2. The CDR3 runs to 16 residues. V gave up 3 bases and J gave up 4 bases; unmatched junction bases: 12. Germline CDR1 is SGDLS and CDR2 is YYNGEE. In DNA, the CDR3 is TGTGCCAGCAGCGGGGGAGGGCCAGGTTCCGGAGAGACCCAGTACTTC. It codes for CASSGGGPGSGETQYF. The full variable domain, in which reference TRBV9 and TRBJ2-5 provide the parts outside the CDR3, is DSGVTQTPKHLITATGQRVTLRCSPRSGDLSVYWYQQSLDQGLQFLIQYYNGEERAKGNILERFSAQQFPDLHSELNLSSLELGDSALYFCASSGGGPGSGETQYFGPGTRLLVL.

The chain employs TRBV7-3 and TRBJ2-1; a possible D gene is TRBD2 (5 bases). In germline, CDR1 is SGHTA, CDR2 FQGTGA. V lost 5 bases, J lost 2 bases, and 13 bases lay in between. The CDR3 length is 15 residues. The CDR3 DNA follows: TGTGCCAGCAGCCCGAATGAGGGAACCTACAATGAGCAGTTCTTC. Its protein is CASSPNEGTYNEQFF.

The chain has TRBV4-1 and TRBJ2-6; D uncertain. The germline V and J ends were trimmed by 2 bases and 0 bases, with 14 bases remaining between them. Germline-derived CDR1 and CDR2 are MGHRA and YSYEKL. There are 18 residues in the CDR3. The CDR3 DNA follows: TGCGCCAGCAGCCAAAGGCCCCGAGCAGACTCTGGGGCCAACGTCCTGACTTTC. It yields the protein CASSQRPRADSGANVLTF.

This clone turned up a few times. J is TRBJ2-3 and V is TRBV11-3, with D hard to call. This CDR3 has 14 amino acids. Germline V gene sequence: CDR1 SGHNT, CDR2 YENEEA. V lost 0 bases and J 2 bases, leaving 6 bases between the germline ends. The CDR3 region is CASSLEQNTDTQYF. The CDR3 nucleotides read TGTGCCAGCAGCTTAGAACAGAACACAGATACGCAGTATTTT.

J is TRBJ2-7 and V is TRBV15; TRBD1 matches 7 bases. V was pared by 2 bases and J by 5 bases, with 9 bases of the junction left unmatched. The CDR3 is 15 residues long. From germline, CDR1 is LNHNV and CDR2 YYDKDF (reference sequence). The CDR3: CATSRRRQGIDEQYF. CDR3 DNA sequence: TGTGCCACCAGCAGACGCCGACAGGGTATCGACGAGCAGTACTTC. The full variable domain, with the rest looked up from reference TRBV15 and TRBJ2-7, is DAMVIQNPRYQVTQFGKPVTLSCSQTLNHNVMYWYQQKSSQAPKLLFHYYDKDFNNEADTPDNFQSRRPNTSFCFLDIRSPGLGDTAMYLCATSRRRQGIDEQYFGPGTRLTVT.

The V call is TRBV7-8, the J call TRBJ2-2, with 8 bases that match TRBD2. The J segment lost 1 base and the V segment lost 5 bases, leaving 6 bases of the junction unmatched. The CDR3 is 16 amino acids. Germline lookup yields CDR1 SGHVS and CDR2 FQNEAQ. CDR3 region: CASSVLAGRNTGELFF. CDR3 bases: TGTGCCAGCAGCGTTCTAGCGGGTCGGAACACCGGGGAGCTGTTTTTT.

The chain carries TRBV27 and TRBJ2-7, with 7 bases identical to TRBD2. With 3 bases clipped from V and 3 bases from J, the junction kept 5 bases outside the gene matches. Germline CDR1 reads MNHEY; CDR2 reads SMNVEV (reference sequence). This CDR3 is built from 14 residues. The chain's CDR3 is CASSLGRELYEQYF. The CDR3, as DNA: TGTGCCAGCAGTTTGGGGCGGGAGCTCTACGAGCAGTACTTC.

The chain recombines TRBV14 with TRBJ2-1, with D possibly matching TRBD2 (6 bases). The CDR3 consists of 16 residues. Germline assignment: CDR1 SGHDN and CDR2 FVKESK. V was cut by 0 bases and J by 0 bases, with 9 bases left in between. The CDR3 spells CASSQDRGSSYNEQFF. The CDR3 DNA follows: TGTGCCAGCAGCCAAGATCGGGGGAGCTCCTACAATGAGCAGTTCTTC.

This clone was counted a few times. The sample contains more than one DNA sequence encoding this CDR3. This chain uses TRBV7-9 with TRBJ1-4; perhaps TRBD1 as D (5 bases). The CDR3 spans 15 residues. Germline V lookup: CDR1 SEHNR, CDR2 FQNEAQ (reference sequence). Trimming took off 1 base at V and 8 bases at J, with 14 bases between the two ends. The CDR3 region has the DNA TGTGCCAGCAGCTTAGTTGGGCAGGGAGACGAAAAACTGTTTTTT. Translating it yields CASSLVGQGDEKLFF. Together with reference TRBV7-9 and TRBJ1-4, the CDR3 gives the full variable domain: DTGVSQNPRHKITKRGQNVTFRCDPISEHNRLYWYRQTLGQGPEFLTYFQNEAQLEKSRLLSDRFSAERPKGSFSTLEIQRTEQGDSAMYLCASSLVGQGDEKLFFGSGTQLSVL.

The chain employs TRBV19 and TRBJ2-2; 9 bases line up with TRBD2. Per the germline V gene, CDR1 is LNHDA and CDR2 is SQIVND (reference sequence). The CDR3 has 15 amino acids. Trimming at V came to 9 bases and at J to 3 bases, leaving 8 bases not matched to a gene. In nucleotides, the CDR3 is TGTGCCAGCACTGCGGGAGGGCCTCACACCGGGGAGCTGTTTTTT. It encodes CASTAGGPHTGELFF.

The sample holds one count of this clone. The chain uses TRBV10-3 and TRBJ1-3, with 10 bases that match TRBD1. Trimming took 3 bases from V and 7 from J; bases not matched to a gene: 9. Germline-derived CDR1 and CDR2 are ENHRY and SYGVKD. This CDR3 spans 16 amino acids. CDR3 nucleotide sequence: TGTGCCATCAGTGATGGACAGGGGGGTAATTGGAACACCATATATTTT. Translated: CAISDGQGGNWNTIYF.

About this clone itself: An end of the junction differs from the germline gene, which may be a read error. Other DNA sequences within the sample encode an identical CDR3. The chain employs TRBV6-5 and TRBJ2-5; D not certain. This CDR3 comprises 15 residues. Looked up from germline, CDR1 is MNHEY and CDR2 is SVGAGI. CDR3 residues: CASRLSVAPYETQYF. The CDR3 DNA follows: TGTGCCAGCAGACTGTCGGTGGCGCCCTACGAGACTCAGTACTTC.

The count of this clone is one. The chain has TRBV7-2 and TRBJ1-3; D gene ambiguous. Per germline, CDR1 SGHTA and CDR2 FQGNSA. The CDR3 sequence is 15 residues long. The ends were cut back, 6 bases at V and 7 bases at J, with 19 bases in the middle. CDR3 nucleotide sequence: TGTGCCAGCAGTTCATCGGAGGGCATTTGGAACACCATATATTTT. Translation gives CASSSSEGIWNTIYF.

Comment on this clone: With a far larger clone one base away, a read error is the likely cause. Different DNA sequences within this sample yield the same CDR3. The DNA for the CDR3 is TGTGCCAGCAGCCGTTTACAGGGGTCCTCCAAAAACATTCAGTACTTC. Residues: CASSRLQGSSKNIQYF. This chain connects TRBV11-2 to TRBJ2-4; 7 nucleotides match TRBD1. Germline V gives CDR1 SGHAT, CDR2 FQNNGV. CDR3 length: 16 residues. The ends lost 5 bases at V and 2 bases at J; junction bases unmatched: 9.

The chain uses TRBV6-1 and TRBJ1-3; D gene ambiguous. V was pared by 3 bases and J by 0 bases, with 9 bases between. In germline, CDR1 is MNHNS, CDR2 SASEGT. The CDR3 runs to 15 residues. As DNA, the CDR3 is TGTGCCAGCAGTGAGCTGTCGGGCTCTGGAAACACCATATATTTT. Translated, it gives CASSELSGSGNTIYF.

This sequence joins TRBV27 and TRBJ2-2, with a tentative D call TRBD1 (5 bases). CDR1 is MNHEY, CDR2 SMNVEV, per germline (reference sequence). This CDR3 spans 15 amino acids. Trimming pared 7 bases from V and 3 bases from J, leaving 15 bases between. CDR3 in amino acids: CASKERQGYTGELFF. The CDR3 DNA is TGTGCCAGCAAAGAACGGCAGGGATACACCGGGGAGCTGTTTTTT.

Remarks on this clone: Other DNA sequences in the sample encode the same CDR3. This chain uses TRBV7-9 with TRBJ2-5; 9 nucleotides align to TRBD2. V lost 1 base to trimming and J lost 3 bases; unmatched junction nucleotides: 0. CDR1 SEHNR and CDR2 FQNEAQ come from the germline V gene (reference sequence). The CDR3 is 14 amino acids. The chain's CDR3 is CASSLGLAEETQYF. CDR3 nucleotides: TGTGCCAGCAGCTTAGGACTAGCGGAAGAGACCCAGTACTTC.

This chain connects TRBV15 to TRBJ2-5, with D maybe TRBD2 (6 bases). V lost 0 bases to trimming and J lost 5 bases, with 16 bases between them. CDR1 and CDR2 (germline): LNHNV, YYDKDF (reference sequence). The CDR3 sequence is 16 residues long. CDR3 residues: CATSRDRGSGSETQYF. The CDR3 DNA sequence: TGTGCCACCAGCAGAGATCGGGGAAGCGGGTCGGAGACCCAGTACTTC.